What follows are 15 T cell receptor beta chains derived from one specimen sequenced in a study of OX40 agonist ivuxolimab in advanced cancers. This table comes from immunoSEQ multiplex PCR, and its TCRdb copy is limited to in-frame clones, with some not included. Among 50,000 to 65,000 clones listed, approximately 88% were seen once. This sample comprised CD4+ or CD8+ T cells sorted from blood, obtained in a trial of the OX40 agonist ivuxolimab. Source of these receptors: an adult with an advanced solid tumor such as melanoma, head and neck, liver or kidney cancer.

This sequence joins TRBV19 and TRBJ2-5; D perhaps matches TRBD2 (6 bases). The V end was cut by 6 bases, the J end by 3 bases, with 14 bases between. CDR1 and CDR2 (germline): LNHDA, SQIVND (reference sequence). The CDR3 covers 14 residues. As DNA, the CDR3 is TGTGCCAGTAGAAAGGCGGGAAGAGAAGAGACCCAGTACTTC. It translates to CASRKAGREETQYF.

The J gene is TRBJ1-3, the V gene TRBV10-2; D is uncertain. CDR1 is WSHSY, CDR2 SAAADI, per germline. The V and J ends lost 5 bases and 0 bases respectively, with 11 bases between them. This CDR3 is built from 15 residues. The CDR3 sequence: CASSLRLSSGNTIYF. CDR3 DNA: TGCGCCAGCAGTCTACGGCTGAGCTCTGGAAACACCATATATTTT.

The V call is TRBV30, the J call TRBJ1-2; TRBD1 aligns across 12 bases. The CDR3 contains 14 residues. Germline V lookup: CDR1 GTSNPN, CDR2 SVGIG (reference sequence). V dropped 5 bases and J dropped 3; count of bases not matched to a gene: 4. The CDR3 sequence: CAWPGTGGDYGYTF. CDR3 bases: TGTGCCTGGCCAGGGACAGGGGGCGACTATGGCTACACCTTC.

In nucleotides, the CDR3 is TGTGCCAGCAGCTTAGAGGCTAGCGGGAGTCAGGGGACCCAGTACTTC. The encoded protein is CASSLEASGSQGTQYF. This rearrangement joins TRBV11-3 to TRBJ2-5, with 10 bases fitting TRBD2. This CDR3 region has 16 residues. The germline CDR1 and CDR2 sequences are SGHNT and YENEEA. Trimming removed 0 bases from V and 7 bases from J; junction bases left unmatched: 8.

V is TRBV9 and J is TRBJ2-2; D gene uncertain. Trimming left V 7 bases short and J 1 base short, with 8 bases between. Germline CDR1 SGDLS, CDR2 YYNGEE. CDR3 size: 13 residues. CDR3 DNA: TGTGCCAGCGGACGGATGAACACCGGGGAGCTGTTTTTT. As protein: CASGRMNTGELFF.

This chain uses TRBV4-3 with TRBJ1-2; no definite D call. There are 16 residues in the CDR3. Between the trimmed V and J ends, which lost 0 bases and 3 bases, there was a span of 14 bases. CDR1 is LGHNA and CDR2 is YSLEER in the germline V gene. The CDR3 DNA is TGCGCCAGCAGCCAAGATCGTGGGGAGGGTTACTATGGCTACACCTTC. It encodes CASSQDRGEGYYGYTF.

V gene TRBV5-5 combines with J gene TRBJ2-2; the D is unclear. Between the trimmed V and J ends, which lost 5 bases and 1 base, there was a span of 6 bases. The CDR3 loop spans 13 amino acids. Germline loops: CDR1 SGHKS, CDR2 YYEKEE (reference sequence). The CDR3 DNA follows: TGTGCCAGCAGTATAGGGAACACCGGGGAGCTGTTTTTT. It is translated as CASSIGNTGELFF.

The V call is TRBV11-3, the J call TRBJ1-1; D is ambiguous. V was trimmed by 4 bases and J by 2 bases, leaving 8 bases between them. The CDR3 is made up of 13 amino acids. Germline V lookup: CDR1 SGHNT, CDR2 YENEEA. The CDR3 loop is CASSSPPNTEAFF. The CDR3 DNA is TGTGCCAGCAGCTCGCCACCAAACACTGAAGCTTTCTTT.

J is TRBJ2-3 and V is TRBV15; D ambiguous. This CDR3 has 12 residues. Germline CDR1 LNHNV, CDR2 YYDKDF (reference sequence). The V gene lost 6 bases and the J gene lost 5 bases, with 9 bases spanning the gap. The CDR3: CATSYTGDTQYF. The CDR3, as DNA: TGTGCCACCAGTTATACGGGAGATACGCAGTATTTT. The variable domain in full, completed from reference TRBV15 and TRBJ2-3, reads DAMVIQNPRYQVTQFGKPVTLSCSQTLNHNVMYWYQQKSSQAPKLLFHYYDKDFNNEADTPDNFQSRRPNTSFCFLDIRSPGLGDTAMYLCATSYTGDTQYFGPGTRLTVL.

This clone was recorded only once. The chain combines TRBV5-1 with TRBJ2-6, with 11 bases aligning to TRBD1. Germline loops: CDR1 SGHRS, CDR2 YFSETQ. The CDR3 length is 18 residues. V lost 4 bases, J lost 1 base, and 7 bases stayed unmatched. This CDR3 reads CASSPWTGGLSGANVLTF. The CDR3 DNA follows: TGCGCCAGCAGCCCTTGGACAGGGGGCCTATCTGGGGCCAACGTCCTGACTTTC.

V gene TRBV4-1 combines with J gene TRBJ2-2; 9 bases align to TRBD1. The CDR3 has 17 amino acids. The germline gives CDR1 MGHRA, CDR2 YSYEKL. Losses at the gene ends were 3 bases for V and 6 bases for J; bases not matched to a gene: 11. The CDR3 coding sequence is TGCGCCAGCAGCCAGGGCCGGGACAGGGTATCGGCCGGGGAGCTGTTTTTT. Translated: CASSQGRDRVSAGELFF.

This clone was found once. This chain connects TRBV16 to TRBJ1-2; 8 bases are a match to TRBD1. CDR3 length: 15 amino acids. V shed 2 bases, J shed 4 bases, and the junction held 6 bases outside the gene matches. From germline, CDR1 is KGHSY and CDR2 FQNENV. CDR3 bases: TGTGCCAGCAGCCAACCACGACAGGGGAGCTATGGCTACACCTTC. This encodes CASSQPRQGSYGYTF.

The table lists this clone with a count of one. This chain links TRBV5-1 with TRBJ1-1, with a possible D match to TRBD1 (6 bases). V was trimmed by 5 bases and J by 2 bases, leaving 16 bases between them. The germline V gene encodes CDR1 SGHRS and CDR2 YFSETQ. This CDR3 comprises 15 residues. CDR3 region: CASRRQGGDNTEAFF. The CDR3 nucleotides are TGCGCCAGCAGGAGGCAAGGGGGGGATAACACTGAAGCTTTCTTT.

A few counts support this clone. Distinct nucleotide sequences in the sample also encode this CDR3. The V gene is TRBV18, the J gene TRBJ2-5, with TRBD1 as a possible D gene (6 bases). This CDR3 is 12 amino acids long. V gave up 3 bases and J gave up 5 bases, with 7 bases separating them. CDR1 is KGHSH and CDR2 is LQKENI in the germline V gene. The CDR3 spells CASSPRGETQYF. The CDR3 DNA reads as TGTGCCAGCTCACCGAGGGGGGAGACCCAGTACTTC.

In its sample, this clone was seen a few times. The V and J genes are TRBV29-1 and TRBJ1-4; 7 nucleotides agree with TRBD1. Looked up from germline, CDR1 is SQVTM and CDR2 is ANQGSEA. The trim removed 1 base at V and 8 bases at J, leaving 10 bases unmatched. CDR3 size: 15 residues. Here the CDR3 reads CSVEGLTGWGEKLFF. The CDR3 DNA follows: TGCAGCGTTGAAGGACTGACAGGGTGGGGGGAAAAACTGTTTTTT.